Presented here are 9 T cell receptor beta chains from one specimen sequenced in a study of cytomegalovirus exposure and HLA in healthy donors. Primers for the PCR totalled 60 Vbeta and 13 Jbeta. Using immunoSEQ multiplex PCR, the repertoire was profiled, and TCRdb retains in-frame clones only, with some absent. The data contain about 140,000 clones, about 80% of them singletons. Input material: PBMCs. The receptor source for this set is a man aged 25-45 years in good health and CMV-seropositive.

This chain links TRBV5-6 with TRBJ2-2; 8 positions agree with TRBD2. Unmatched junction bases numbered 2, after V lost 2 bases and J lost 2 bases. CDR1 is SGHDT, CDR2 YYEEEE, per germline. This CDR3 is built from 15 residues. For the CDR3, the DNA is TGTGCCAGCAGCTTCACTAGCGGTAACACCGGGGAGCTGTTTTTT. Protein: CASSFTSGNTGELFF.

The chain couples TRBV28 to TRBJ2-7, with a tentative D call TRBD2 (5 bases). This CDR3 comprises 14 residues. Trimming cost V 6 bases and J 1 base, with 13 bases left between them. Per the germline V gene, CDR1 is MDHEN and CDR2 is SYDVKM. The CDR3 loop is CASRRPGGSYEQYF. CDR3 bases: TGTGCCAGCAGGCGGCCCGGCGGGTCCTACGAGCAGTACTTC. Supplemented by reference TRBV28 and TRBJ2-7, the full variable domain reads DVKVTQSSRYLVKRTGEKVFLECVQDMDHENMFWYRQDPGLGLRLIYFSYDVKMKEKGDIPEGYSVSREKKERFSLILESASTNQTSMYLCASRRPGGSYEQYFGPGTRLTVT.

This chain joins TRBV5-4 and TRBJ2-7; TRBD1 matches 7 bases. There are 13 residues in the CDR3. J gave up 6 bases and V 4 bases, and 7 bases lay outside the gene matches. Germline CDR1 is SGHNT and CDR2 is YYREEE (reference sequence). Here the CDR3 DNA reads TGTGCCAGCAGCCCACAGGGGAAAGGCGAGCAGTACTTC. This encodes CASSPQGKGEQYF.

The chain employs TRBV7-9 and TRBJ1-1; D not certain. V dropped 4 bases and J dropped 10 bases, with 22 bases sitting between them. Germline loops: CDR1 SEHNR, CDR2 FQNEAQ (reference sequence). The CDR3 spans 15 residues. The CDR3 sequence: CASSSLVGSNQVAFF. CDR3 nucleotides: TGTGCCAGCAGCTCCCTTGTTGGGTCGAATCAGGTAGCTTTCTTT.

The chain recombines TRBV18 with TRBJ2-3; perhaps TRBD2 as D (6 bases). The CDR3 has 16 amino acids. Germline-derived CDR1 and CDR2 are KGHSH and LQKENI. Trimming cost V 2 bases and J 0 bases, with 12 bases left between them. CDR3 sequence: CASSPASEASTDTQYF. CDR3 sequence (DNA): TGTGCCAGCTCACCAGCTAGCGAGGCAAGCACAGATACGCAGTATTTT.

The chain couples TRBV19 to TRBJ2-6, with D perhaps TRBD1 (6 bases). This CDR3 is 13 amino acids long. Germline CDR1 and CDR2: LNHDA and SQIVND (reference sequence). Trimming took 8 bases from V and 4 from J, leaving 9 bases between them. CDR3 DNA sequence: TGTGCCAGTGGGACACCCGGGGCCAACGTCCTGACTTTC. It specifies CASGTPGANVLTF.

J is TRBJ1-1 and V is TRBV19, with TRBD1 matching over 10 bases. Germline assignment: CDR1 LNHDA and CDR2 SQIVND (reference sequence). This CDR3 has 15 residues. V was pared by 5 bases and J by 8 bases, with 11 bases of the junction left unmatched. As DNA, the CDR3 is TGTGCCAGTAGTCGCAACCCCGGGACAGGGGACGAAGCTTTCTTT. Its protein is CASSRNPGTGDEAFF. The whole variable domain, filled in from reference TRBV19 and TRBJ1-1, reads DGGITQSPKYLFRKEGQNVTLSCEQNLNHDAMYWYRQDPGQGLRLIYYSQIVNDFQKGDIAEGYSVSREKKESFPLTVTSAQKNPTAFYLCASSRNPGTGDEAFFGQGTRLTVV.

Only a few counts were recorded for this clone. The chain has TRBV29-1 and TRBJ1-4; D may be TRBD1 (5 bases). The germline CDR1 and CDR2 sequences are SQVTM and ANQGSEA. The CDR3 sequence is 12 residues long. Trimming removed 5 bases at V and 9 bases at J, with 13 bases between. The CDR3 region is CSVKGEVQKLFF. CDR3 nucleotide sequence: TGCAGCGTTAAAGGGGAGGTTCAAAAACTGTTTTTT.

The rearrangement links TRBV7-9 to TRBJ2-2; D unclear. V gave up 5 bases and J gave up 2 bases, with 6 bases separating them. The CDR3 has 13 amino acids. Germline assignment: CDR1 SEHNR and CDR2 FQNEAQ (reference sequence). The CDR3 DNA reads as TGTGCCAGCAGCATCACAAACACCGGGGAGCTGTTTTTT. Translated: CASSITNTGELFF.